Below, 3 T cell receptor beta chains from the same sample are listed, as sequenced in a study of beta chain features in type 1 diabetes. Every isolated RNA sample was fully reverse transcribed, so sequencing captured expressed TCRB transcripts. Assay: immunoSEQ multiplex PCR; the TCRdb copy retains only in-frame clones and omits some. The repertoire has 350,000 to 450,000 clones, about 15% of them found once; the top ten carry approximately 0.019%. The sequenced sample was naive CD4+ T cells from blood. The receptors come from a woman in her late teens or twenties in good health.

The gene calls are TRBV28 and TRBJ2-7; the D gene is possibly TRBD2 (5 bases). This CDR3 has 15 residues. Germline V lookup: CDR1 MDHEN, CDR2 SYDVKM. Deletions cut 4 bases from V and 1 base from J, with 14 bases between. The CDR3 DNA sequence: TGTGCCAGCAGTTCCCCAGGACGGGGATCCTACGAGCAGTACTTC. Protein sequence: CASSSPGRGSYEQYF.

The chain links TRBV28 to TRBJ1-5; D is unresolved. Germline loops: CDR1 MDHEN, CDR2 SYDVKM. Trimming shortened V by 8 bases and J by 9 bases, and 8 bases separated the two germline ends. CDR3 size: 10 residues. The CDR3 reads CASGRGPQHF. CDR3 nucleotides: TGTGCCAGCGGGCGGGGGCCCCAGCATTTT.

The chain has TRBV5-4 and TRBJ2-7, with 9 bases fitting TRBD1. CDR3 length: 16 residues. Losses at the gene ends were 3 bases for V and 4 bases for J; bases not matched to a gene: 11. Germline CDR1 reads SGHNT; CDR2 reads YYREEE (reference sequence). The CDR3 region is CASSSEAGTGRYEQYF. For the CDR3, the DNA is TGTGCCAGCAGCTCGGAGGCCGGGACAGGGCGGTACGAGCAGTACTTC.